This T cell receptor beta chain was sequenced during a study of blood T cell repertoires in COVID-19. Study in general: Whether acute or convalescent, the COVID-19 samples came from the United States, Italy and Spain.

Only in-frame clones appear in the TCRdb table, and some are missing; sequencing was by immunoSEQ multiplex PCR. This table holds about 130,000 clones, 75% to 90% found once. CDR1 is SGHAT, CDR2 FQNNGV, per germline. The CDR3 loop spans 17 amino acids. With V trimmed by 5 bases and J by 4 bases, 12 bases remained unmatched. This clonotype was obtained from a human donor in a cohort sampled during active COVID-19. This sequence joins TRBV11-2 and TRBJ2-3; 10 nucleotides match TRBD1. Source material: peripheral blood. CDR3 bases: TGTGCCAGCAGCATTCGACAGGGGGCGGTTAGGTCAGATACGCAGTATTTT. This translates into CASSIRQGAVRSDTQYF.